This T cell receptor beta chain was sequenced during a study of T cells in localized non-small cell lung cancer. The study, taken as a whole, reports: For the top 100 tumor clones, a median roughly 55 also appeared in adjacent lung. Among blood samples, higher T cell density accompanied longer overall survival. Maximal T cell clonality occurred in uninvolved adjacent lung, with tumor ranking below it. Owing to sequencing of a solitary tumor region, heterogeneity cannot be discounted.

Assay used: immunoSEQ multiplex PCR; TCRdb lists only in-frame clones, some missing. The data hold some 39,000 clones, with 75% to 85% observed a single time. With regard to this clone: As yet, its antigen is unknown.

Germline CDR1 is MDHEN and CDR2 is SYDVKM. This CDR3 spans 14 amino acids. The V gene lost 6 bases and the J gene lost 10 bases, with 21 bases spanning the gap. The V gene is TRBV28, the J gene TRBJ1-2; TRBD1 is a possible D gene (6 bases). This receptor was obtained from a woman between 35 and 75 years old with stage II squamous cell lung carcinoma. The input for sequencing was PBMCs, taken before any cancer treatment. CDR3 DNA: TGTGCCAGCAGGGAGAACAGGGAGCTCCTGGACTACACCTTC. This translates into CASRENRELLDYTF.